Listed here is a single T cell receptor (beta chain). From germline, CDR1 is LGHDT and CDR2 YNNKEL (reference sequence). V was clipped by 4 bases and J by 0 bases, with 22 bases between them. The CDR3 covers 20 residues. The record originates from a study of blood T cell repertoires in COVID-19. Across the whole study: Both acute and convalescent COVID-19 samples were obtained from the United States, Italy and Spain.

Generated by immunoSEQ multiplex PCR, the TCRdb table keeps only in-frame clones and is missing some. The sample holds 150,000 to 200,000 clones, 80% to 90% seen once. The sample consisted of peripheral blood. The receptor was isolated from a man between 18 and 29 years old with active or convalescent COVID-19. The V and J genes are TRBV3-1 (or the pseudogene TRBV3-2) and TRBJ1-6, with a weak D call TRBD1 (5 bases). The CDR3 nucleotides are TGTGCCAGCAGCCGATCCCACCCCGGGGCCGGGAGCTCCTATAATTCACCCCTCCACTTT. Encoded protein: CASSRSHPGAGSSYNSPLHF.